This entry is about one TCR beta chain. Its antigen remains unidentified. With the Oncomine TCR Beta short-read assay, DNA from cultured CD4+ T cells was sequenced. TCRdb re-derived calls from the PCR reads in MiXCR, one entry per CDR3 protein. The table records 25,000 to 30,000 distinct CDR3 sequences, approximately 66% of them present only once. CDR1 is MNHNS and CDR2 is SASEGT in the germline V gene. Trimming removed 8 bases from V and 7 bases from J; junction bases left unmatched: 7. The CDR3 contains 12 residues. This record belongs to a study of vaccination and CD4 T cells after COVID-19. Across the study: Controls had a CEFX pool, an HIV-1 Nef pool, or no peptide added. General study findings and limits: Post-vaccination, and not before, a median roughly 90% of reactive clones appeared in convalescent patients.

Treatment of the sample: roughly 10-day PBMC culture with coronavirus spike peptide pools or control peptides (ViraFEST assay). The authors swapped half the medium for fresh IL-2 medium on days 3 and 7. Sequenced here: CD4+ T cells from blood, cultured in vitro, sampled after SARS-CoV-2 vaccination. The clonotype originates from a human donor who received a COVID-19 vaccine. J is TRBJ1-2 and V is TRBV6-1; TRBD1 agrees at 7 bases. The CDR3 DNA is TGTGCCAGCTCCTATACAGGGGCTGGCTACACCTTC. This gives the protein CASSYTGAGYTF.